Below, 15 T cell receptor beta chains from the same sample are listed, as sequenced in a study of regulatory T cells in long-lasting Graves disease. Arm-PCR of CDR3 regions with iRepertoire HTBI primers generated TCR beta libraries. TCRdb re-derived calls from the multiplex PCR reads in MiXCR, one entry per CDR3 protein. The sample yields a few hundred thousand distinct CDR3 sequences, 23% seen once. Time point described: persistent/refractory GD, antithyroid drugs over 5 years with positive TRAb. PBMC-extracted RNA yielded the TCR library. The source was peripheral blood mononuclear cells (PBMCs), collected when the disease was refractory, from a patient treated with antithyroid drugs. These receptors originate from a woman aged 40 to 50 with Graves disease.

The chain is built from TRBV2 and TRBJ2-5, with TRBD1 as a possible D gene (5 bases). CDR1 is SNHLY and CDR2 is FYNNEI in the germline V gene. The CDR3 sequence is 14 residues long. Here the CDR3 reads CVGQNGAGLKTQYF. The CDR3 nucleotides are TGTGTCGGTCAAAATGGGGCAGGGTTGAAGACCCAGTACTTC.

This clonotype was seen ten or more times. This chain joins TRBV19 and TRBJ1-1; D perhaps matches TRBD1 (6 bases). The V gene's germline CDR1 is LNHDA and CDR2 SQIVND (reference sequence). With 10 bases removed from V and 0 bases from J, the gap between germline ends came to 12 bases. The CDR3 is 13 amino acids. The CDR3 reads CATQDRLNTEAFF. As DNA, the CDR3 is TGTGCCACTCAAGACAGGCTGAACACTGAAGCTTTCTTT.

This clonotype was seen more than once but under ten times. The CDR3 reads CASSLGSGRLNQPQHF. The CDR3 DNA reads as TGTGCCAGCAGCTTAGGTTCGGGACGCCTAAATCAGCCCCAGCATTTT. This rearrangement joins TRBV7-2 to TRBJ1-5, with TRBD1 as a possible D gene (5 bases). Germline CDR1 is SGHTA and CDR2 is FQGNSA. The CDR3 is 16 residues long. V was trimmed by 1 base and J by 4 bases, leaving 14 bases between them. Variable domain in full (rest from reference TRBV7-2 and TRBJ1-5): GAGVSQSPSNKVTEKGKDVELRCDPISGHTALYWYRQSLGQGLEFLIYFQGNSAPDKSGLPSDRFSAERTGGSVSTLTIQRTQQEDSAVYLCASSLGSGRLNQPQHFGDGTRLSIL.

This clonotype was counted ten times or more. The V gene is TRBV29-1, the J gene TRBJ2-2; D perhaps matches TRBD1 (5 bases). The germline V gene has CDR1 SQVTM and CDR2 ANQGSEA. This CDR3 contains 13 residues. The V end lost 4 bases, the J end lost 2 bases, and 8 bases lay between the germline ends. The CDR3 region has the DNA TGCAGCGTTGTGGGGCATAACACCGGGGAGCTGTTTTTT. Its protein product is CSVVGHNTGELFF.

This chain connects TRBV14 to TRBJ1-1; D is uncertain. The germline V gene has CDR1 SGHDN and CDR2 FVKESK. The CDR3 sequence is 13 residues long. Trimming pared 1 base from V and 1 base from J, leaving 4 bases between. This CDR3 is CASSQARNTEAFF. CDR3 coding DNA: TGTGCCAGCAGCCAAGCCAGGAACACTGAAGCTTTCTTT.

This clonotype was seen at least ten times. The CDR3 coding sequence is TGTGCCAGTAGTATTTCGAGGGCCTACGAGCAGTACTTC. Amino acid sequence: CASSISRAYEQYF. The chain carries TRBV19 and TRBJ2-7; D may be TRBD2 (5 bases). The CDR3 is made up of 13 amino acids. V gave up 3 bases and J gave up 2 bases, with 8 bases separating them. Germline V gene data show CDR1 as LNHDA and CDR2 as SQIVND (reference sequence).

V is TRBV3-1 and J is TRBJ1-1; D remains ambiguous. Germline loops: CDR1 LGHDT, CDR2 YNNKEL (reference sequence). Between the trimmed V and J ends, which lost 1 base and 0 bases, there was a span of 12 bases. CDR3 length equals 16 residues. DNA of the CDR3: TGTGCCAGCAGCCAAGGTATTCCAGTTATGAACACTGAAGCTTTCTTT. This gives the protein CASSQGIPVMNTEAFF. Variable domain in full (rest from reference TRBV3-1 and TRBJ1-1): DTAVSQTPKYLVTQMGNDKSIKCEQNLGHDTMYWYKQDSKKFLKIMFSYNNKELIINETVPNRFSPKSPDKAHLNLHINSLELGDSAVYFCASSQGIPVMNTEAFFGQGTRLTVV.

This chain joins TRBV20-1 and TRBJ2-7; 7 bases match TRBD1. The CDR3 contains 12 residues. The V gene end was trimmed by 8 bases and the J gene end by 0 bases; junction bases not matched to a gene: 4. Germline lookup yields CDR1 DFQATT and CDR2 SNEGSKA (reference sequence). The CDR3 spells CSSGTASYEQYF. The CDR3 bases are TGCAGTTCTGGGACAGCCTCCTACGAGCAGTACTTC.

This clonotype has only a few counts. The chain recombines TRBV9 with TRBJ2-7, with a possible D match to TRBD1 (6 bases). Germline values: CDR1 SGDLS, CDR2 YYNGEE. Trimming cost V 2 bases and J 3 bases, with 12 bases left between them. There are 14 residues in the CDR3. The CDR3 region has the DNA TGTGCCAGCAGCGTTGATGAGGGGGTCTACGAGCAGTACTTC. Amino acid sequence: CASSVDEGVYEQYF.

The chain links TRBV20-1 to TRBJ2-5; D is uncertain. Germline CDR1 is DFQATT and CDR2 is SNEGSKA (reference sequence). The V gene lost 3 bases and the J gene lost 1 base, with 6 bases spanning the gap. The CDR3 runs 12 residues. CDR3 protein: CSARPLQETQYF. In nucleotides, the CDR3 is TGCAGTGCTAGGCCCCTCCAAGAGACCCAGTACTTC.

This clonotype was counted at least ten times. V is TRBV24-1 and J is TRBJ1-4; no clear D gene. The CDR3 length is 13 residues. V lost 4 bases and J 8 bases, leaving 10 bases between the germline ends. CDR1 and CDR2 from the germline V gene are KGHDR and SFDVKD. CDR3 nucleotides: TGTGCCACCAGTGACCCCGGGTCGGAAAAACTGTTTTTT. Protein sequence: CATSDPGSEKLFF.

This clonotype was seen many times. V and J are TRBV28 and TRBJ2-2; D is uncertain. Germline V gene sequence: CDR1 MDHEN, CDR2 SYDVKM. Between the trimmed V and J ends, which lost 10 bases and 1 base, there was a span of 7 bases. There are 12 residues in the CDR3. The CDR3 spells CATAQNTGELFF. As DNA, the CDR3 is TGTGCCACCGCACAGAACACCGGGGAGCTGTTTTTT. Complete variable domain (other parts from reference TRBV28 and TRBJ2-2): DVKVTQSSRYLVKRTGEKVFLECVQDMDHENMFWYRQDPGLGLRLIYFSYDVKMKEKGDIPEGYSVSREKKERFSLILESASTNQTSMYLCATAQNTGELFFGEGSRLTVL.

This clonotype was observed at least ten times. The CDR3 coding sequence is TGTGCCAGCAGTTACAGTGATAGGATGGAGCAGTTCTTC. This sequence encodes CASSYSDRMEQFF. The rearrangement joins TRBV12-3 or TRBV12-4 to TRBJ2-1; D remains unclear. This CDR3 has 13 amino acids. V shed 4 bases and J shed 10 bases, with 14 bases lying between them.

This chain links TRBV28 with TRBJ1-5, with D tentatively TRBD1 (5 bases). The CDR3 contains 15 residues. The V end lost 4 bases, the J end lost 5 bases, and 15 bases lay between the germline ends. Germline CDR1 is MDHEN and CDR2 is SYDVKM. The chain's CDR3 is CASSSGTEIYQPQHF. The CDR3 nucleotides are TGTGCCAGCAGTTCCGGGACGGAAATTTATCAGCCCCAGCATTTT. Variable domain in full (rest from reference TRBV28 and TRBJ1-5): DVKVTQSSRYLVKRTGEKVFLECVQDMDHENMFWYRQDPGLGLRLIYFSYDVKMKEKGDIPEGYSVSREKKERFSLILESASTNQTSMYLCASSSGTEIYQPQHFGDGTRLSIL.

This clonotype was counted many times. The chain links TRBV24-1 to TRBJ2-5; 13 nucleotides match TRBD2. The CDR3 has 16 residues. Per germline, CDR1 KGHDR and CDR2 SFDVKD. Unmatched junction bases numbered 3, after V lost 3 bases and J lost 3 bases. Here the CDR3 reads CATSDTGTSGKETQYF. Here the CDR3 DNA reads TGTGCCACCAGTGATACCGGGACTAGCGGGAAAGAGACCCAGTACTTC.